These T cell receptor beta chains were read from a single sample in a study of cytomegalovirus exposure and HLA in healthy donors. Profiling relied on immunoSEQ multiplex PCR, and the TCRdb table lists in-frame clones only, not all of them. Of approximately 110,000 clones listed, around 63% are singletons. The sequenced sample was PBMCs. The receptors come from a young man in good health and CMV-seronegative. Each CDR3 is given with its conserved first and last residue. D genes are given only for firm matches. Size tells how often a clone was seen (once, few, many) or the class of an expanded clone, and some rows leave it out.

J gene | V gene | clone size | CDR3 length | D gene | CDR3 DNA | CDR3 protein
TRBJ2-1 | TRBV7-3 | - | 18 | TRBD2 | TGTGCCAGCAGCTTACAGCCCACAGGGACTAGCGCCTACAATGAGCAGTTCTTC | CASSLQPTGTSAYNEQFF
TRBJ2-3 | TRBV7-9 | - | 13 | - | TGTGCCAGCGCGTTCGGAGGATTAGATACGCAGTATTTT | CASAFGGLDTQYF
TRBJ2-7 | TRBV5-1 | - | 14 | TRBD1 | TGCGCCAGCAGCTCACTCCGGGACAGGGACGAGCAGTACTTC | CASSSLRDRDEQYF
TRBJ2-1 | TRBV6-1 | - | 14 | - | TGTGCCAGCAGTGAAGCCCTCGTCCCTAGAGAGCAGTTCTTC | CASSEALVPREQFF
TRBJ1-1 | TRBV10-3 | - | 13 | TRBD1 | TGTGCCATCAAGGACAGGGGTAACACTGAAGCTTTCTTT | CAIKDRGNTEAFF
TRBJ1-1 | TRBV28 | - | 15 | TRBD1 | TGTGCCAGCAGTTTTACCCTTCAATACAGGGGAACGGCTTTCTTT | CASSFTLQYRGTAFF
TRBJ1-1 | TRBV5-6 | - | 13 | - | TGTGCCAGCAGCCGCGGCGAAAGCACTGAAGCTTTCTTT | CASSRGESTEAFF
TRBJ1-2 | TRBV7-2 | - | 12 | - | - | CASSLTVGSGTF
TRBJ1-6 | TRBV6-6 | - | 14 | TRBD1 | TGTGCCAGCAGTCAGACAGGGGGAGATACACCCCTCCACTTT | CASSQTGGDTPLHF
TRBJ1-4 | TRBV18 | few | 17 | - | TGTGCCAGCTCACCCACGTTGACAACCGCAACTAATGAAAAACTGTTTTTT | CASSPTLTTATNEKLFF
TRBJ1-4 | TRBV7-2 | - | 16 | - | TGTGCCAGCAGCTTAAATCCACCGGGGGGTAATGAAAAACTGTTTTTT | CASSLNPPGGNEKLFF
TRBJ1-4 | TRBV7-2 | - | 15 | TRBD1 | TGTGCCAGCAGTCGCCGGACAGGGGGGAGTGAAAAACTGTTTTTT | CASSRRTGGSEKLFF
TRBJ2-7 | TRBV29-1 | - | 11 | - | TGCAGCGTTGATTCAGACTACGAGCAGTACTTC | CSVDSDYEQYF
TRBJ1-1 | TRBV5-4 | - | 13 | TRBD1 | TGTGCCAGCAGCTTACCGGGGGACAGGGTGGCTTTCTTT | CASSLPGDRVAFF
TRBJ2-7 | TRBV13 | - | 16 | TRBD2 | TGTGCCAGCAGCGAGCCCGTAGCGGGAGAAGACAACGAGCAGTACTTC | CASSEPVAGEDNEQYF
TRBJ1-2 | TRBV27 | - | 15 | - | TGTGCCAGCAGTCCCCAAGGGACTCTAGGTAATGGCTACACCTTC | CASSPQGTLGNGYTF